This T cell receptor beta chain was sequenced during a study of blood T cell repertoires in COVID-19. In the study overall: PBMCs, B-cell-depleted T cells, or T cells were the source of the cDNA or gDNA that made up the material.

The repertoire was sequenced with immunoSEQ multiplex PCR; TCRdb's copy has only in-frame clones and lacks some. Of about 43,000 clones in the sample, 87% were seen once. The sequence was collected from a man between 60 and 70 years old with active COVID-19. Sequencing used peripheral blood.

The CDR3: CASSIDRVSDGYTF. The CDR3 DNA sequence: TGCGCCAGCAGCATCGACAGGGTTTCGGATGGCTACACCTTC. The chain has TRBV5-1 and TRBJ1-2, with 7 positions matching TRBD1. This CDR3 has 14 residues. Germline values: CDR1 SGHRS, CDR2 YFSETQ. V trimming: 4 bases; J trimming: 6 bases; junction bases outside the gene matches: 9.